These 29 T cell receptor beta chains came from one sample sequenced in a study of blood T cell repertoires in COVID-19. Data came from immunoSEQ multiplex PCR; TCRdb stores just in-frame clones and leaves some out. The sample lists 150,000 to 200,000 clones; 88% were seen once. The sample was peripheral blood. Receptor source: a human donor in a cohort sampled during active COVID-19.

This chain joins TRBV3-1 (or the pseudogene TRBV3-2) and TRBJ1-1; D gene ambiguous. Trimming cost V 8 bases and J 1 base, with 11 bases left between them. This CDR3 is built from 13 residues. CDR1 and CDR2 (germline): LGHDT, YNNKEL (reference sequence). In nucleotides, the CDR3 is TGTGCCAGCCTTCGGGCGGGGAACACTGAAGCTTTCTTT. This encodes CASLRAGNTEAFF.

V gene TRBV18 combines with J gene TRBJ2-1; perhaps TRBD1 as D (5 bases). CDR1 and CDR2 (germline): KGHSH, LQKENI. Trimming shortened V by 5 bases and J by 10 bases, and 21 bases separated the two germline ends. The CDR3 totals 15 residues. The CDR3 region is CASSSGQNLKGEQFF. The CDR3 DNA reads TGTGCCAGCTCATCCGGACAAAACTTGAAGGGGGAGCAGTTCTTC.

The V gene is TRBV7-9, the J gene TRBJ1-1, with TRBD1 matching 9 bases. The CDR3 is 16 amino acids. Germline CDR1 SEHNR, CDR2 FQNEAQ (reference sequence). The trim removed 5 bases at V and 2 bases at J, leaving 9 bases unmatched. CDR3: CASSPGQGRLNTEAFF. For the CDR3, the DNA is TGTGCCAGCAGCCCGGGACAGGGAAGGTTAAACACTGAAGCTTTCTTT.

The CDR3 loop is CASSTDRAGSQPQHF. In nucleotides, the CDR3 is TGTGCCAGTAGTACGGACAGGGCTGGTAGTCAGCCCCAGCATTTT. The chain joins TRBV19 to TRBJ1-5, with 8 nucleotides matching TRBD1. The trim removed 4 bases at V and 6 bases at J, leaving 8 bases unmatched. CDR1 is LNHDA and CDR2 is SQIVND in the germline V gene (reference sequence). This CDR3 region has 15 residues.

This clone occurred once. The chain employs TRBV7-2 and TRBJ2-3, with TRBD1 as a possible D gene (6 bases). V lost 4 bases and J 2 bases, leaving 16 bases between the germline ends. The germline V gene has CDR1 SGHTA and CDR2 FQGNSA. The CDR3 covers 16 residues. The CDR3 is CASSSLGAGATDTQYF. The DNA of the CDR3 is TGTGCCAGCAGCTCCCTGGGGGCAGGAGCCACAGATACGCAGTATTTT.

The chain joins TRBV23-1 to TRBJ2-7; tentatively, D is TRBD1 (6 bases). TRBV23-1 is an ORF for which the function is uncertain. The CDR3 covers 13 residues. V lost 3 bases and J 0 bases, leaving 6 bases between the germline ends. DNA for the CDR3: TGCGCCAGCAGTCAGGACAGCTCCTACGAGCAGTACTTC. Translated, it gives CASSQDSSYEQYF.

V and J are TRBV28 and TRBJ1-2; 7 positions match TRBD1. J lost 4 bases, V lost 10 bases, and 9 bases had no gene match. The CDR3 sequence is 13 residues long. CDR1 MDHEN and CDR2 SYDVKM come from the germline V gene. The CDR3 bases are TGTGCCACTCGGGAGGGACAGCTCTATGGCTACACCTTC. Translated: CATREGQLYGYTF.

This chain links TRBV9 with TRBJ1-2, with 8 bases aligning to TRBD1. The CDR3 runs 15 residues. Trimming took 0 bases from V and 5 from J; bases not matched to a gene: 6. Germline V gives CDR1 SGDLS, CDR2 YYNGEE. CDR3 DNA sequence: TGTGCCAGCAGCGTAGAGGCAGGGGGCGCGTATGGCTACACCTTC. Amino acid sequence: CASSVEAGGAYGYTF.

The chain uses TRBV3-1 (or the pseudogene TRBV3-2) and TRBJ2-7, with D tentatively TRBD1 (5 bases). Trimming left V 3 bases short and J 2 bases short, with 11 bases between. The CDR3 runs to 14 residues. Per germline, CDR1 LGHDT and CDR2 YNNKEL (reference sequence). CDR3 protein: CASSHSRVPYEQYF. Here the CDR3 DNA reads TGTGCCAGCAGCCATTCCAGGGTACCCTACGAGCAGTACTTC.

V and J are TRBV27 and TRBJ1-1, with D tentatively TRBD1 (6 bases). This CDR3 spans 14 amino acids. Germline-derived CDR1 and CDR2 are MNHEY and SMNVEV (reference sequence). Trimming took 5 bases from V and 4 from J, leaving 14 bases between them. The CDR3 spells CASSQGLSGTEAFF. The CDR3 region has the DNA TGTGCCAGCAGTCAGGGGTTGTCGGGCACTGAAGCTTTCTTT.

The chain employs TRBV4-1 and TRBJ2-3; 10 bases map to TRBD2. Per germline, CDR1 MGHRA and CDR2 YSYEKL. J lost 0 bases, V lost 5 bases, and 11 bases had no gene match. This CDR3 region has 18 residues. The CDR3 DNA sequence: TGCGCCAGCAGCGGTTCTTTTACTAGCGGGACGAGCACAGATACGCAGTATTTT. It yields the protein CASSGSFTSGTSTDTQYF.

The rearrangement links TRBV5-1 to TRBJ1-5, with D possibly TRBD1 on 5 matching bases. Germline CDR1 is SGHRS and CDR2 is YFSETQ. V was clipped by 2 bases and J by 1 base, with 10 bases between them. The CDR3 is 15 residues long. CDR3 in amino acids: CASSLRGLSNQPQHF. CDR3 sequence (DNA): TGCGCCAGCAGCTTAAGGGGCCTAAGCAATCAGCCCCAGCATTTT.

CDR3 loop: CASKKDDRLAGELFF. The CDR3 DNA sequence: TGTGCCAGCAAAAAAGACGACAGATTGGCCGGGGAGCTGTTTTTT. V usage is TRBV11-2 and J usage is TRBJ2-2; D possibly corresponds to TRBD1 (5 bases). The V gene's germline CDR1 is SGHAT and CDR2 FQNNGV. The CDR3 spans 15 residues. V was cut by 7 bases and J by 6 bases, with 18 bases left in between.

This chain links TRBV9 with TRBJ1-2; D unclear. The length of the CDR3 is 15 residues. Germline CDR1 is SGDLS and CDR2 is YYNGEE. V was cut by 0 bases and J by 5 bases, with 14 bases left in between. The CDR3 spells CASSVELEATYGYTF. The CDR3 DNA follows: TGTGCCAGCAGCGTAGAGTTAGAAGCAACTTATGGCTACACCTTC.

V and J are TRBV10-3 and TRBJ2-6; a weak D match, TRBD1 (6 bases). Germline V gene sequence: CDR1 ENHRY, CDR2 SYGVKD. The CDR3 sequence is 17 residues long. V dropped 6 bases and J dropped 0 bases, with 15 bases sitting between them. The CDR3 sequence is CAISPTGSRSGANVLTF. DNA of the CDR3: TGTGCCATCAGCCCGACAGGTTCCCGCTCTGGGGCCAACGTCCTGACTTTC.

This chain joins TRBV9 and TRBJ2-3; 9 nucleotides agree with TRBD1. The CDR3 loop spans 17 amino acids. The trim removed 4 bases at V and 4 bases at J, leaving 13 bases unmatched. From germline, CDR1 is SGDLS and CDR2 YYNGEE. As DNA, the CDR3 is TGTGCCAGCAGCAGAACCCTGGGACAGGGTGTTCCAGATACGCAGTATTTT. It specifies CASSRTLGQGVPDTQYF.

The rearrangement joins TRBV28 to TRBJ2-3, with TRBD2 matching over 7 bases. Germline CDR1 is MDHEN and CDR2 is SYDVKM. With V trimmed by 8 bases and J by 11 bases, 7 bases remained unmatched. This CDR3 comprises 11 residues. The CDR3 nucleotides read TGTGCCAGCTGGGGGGGGTGGGAGCAGTATTTT. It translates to CASWGGWEQYF.

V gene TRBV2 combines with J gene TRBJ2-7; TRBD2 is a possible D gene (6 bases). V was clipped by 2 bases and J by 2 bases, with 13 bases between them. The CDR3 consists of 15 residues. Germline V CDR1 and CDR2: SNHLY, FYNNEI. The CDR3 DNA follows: TGTGCCAGCAGTGAATCCGGCGGGACCACCTACGAGCAGTACTTC. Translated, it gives CASSESGGTTYEQYF.

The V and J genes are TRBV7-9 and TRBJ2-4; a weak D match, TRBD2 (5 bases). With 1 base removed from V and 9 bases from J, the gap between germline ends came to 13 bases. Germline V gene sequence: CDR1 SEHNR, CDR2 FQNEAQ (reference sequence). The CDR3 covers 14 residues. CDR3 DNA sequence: TGTGCCAGCAGCTTAGATTCGACCGGGGTCATTCAGTACTTC. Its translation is CASSLDSTGVIQYF. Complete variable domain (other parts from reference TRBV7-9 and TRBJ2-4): DTGVSQNPRHKITKRGQNVTFRCDPISEHNRLYWYRQTLGQGPEFLTYFQNEAQLEKSRLLSDRFSAERPKGSFSTLEIQRTEQGDSAMYLCASSLDSTGVIQYFGAGTRLSVL.

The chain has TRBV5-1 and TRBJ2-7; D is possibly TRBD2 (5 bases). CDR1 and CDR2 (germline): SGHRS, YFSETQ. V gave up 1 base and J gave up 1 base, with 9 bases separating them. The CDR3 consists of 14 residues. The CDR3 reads CASSLSGESYEQYF. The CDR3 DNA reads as TGCGCCAGCAGCTTGTCCGGGGAGTCCTACGAGCAGTACTTC.

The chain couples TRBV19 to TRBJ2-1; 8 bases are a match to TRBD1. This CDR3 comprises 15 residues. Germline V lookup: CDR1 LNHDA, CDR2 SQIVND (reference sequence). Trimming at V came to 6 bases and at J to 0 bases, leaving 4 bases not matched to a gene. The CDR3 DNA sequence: TGTGCCAGTAGAAACAGGGGGAGCTCCTACAATGAGCAGTTCTTC. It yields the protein CASRNRGSSYNEQFF. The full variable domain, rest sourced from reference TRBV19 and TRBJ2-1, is DGGITQSPKYLFRKEGQNVTLSCEQNLNHDAMYWYRQDPGQGLRLIYYSQIVNDFQKGDIAEGYSVSREKKESFPLTVTSAQKNPTAFYLCASRNRGSSYNEQFFGPGTRLTVL.

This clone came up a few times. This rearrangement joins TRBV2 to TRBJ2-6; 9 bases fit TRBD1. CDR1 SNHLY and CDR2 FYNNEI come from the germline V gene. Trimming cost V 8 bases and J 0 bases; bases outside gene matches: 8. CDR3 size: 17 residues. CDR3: CASLPGQGVSGANVLTF. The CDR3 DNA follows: TGTGCCAGCCTACCGGGACAGGGAGTCTCTGGGGCCAACGTCCTGACTTTC.

Written as DNA, the CDR3 is TGCGCCAGCAGCCAAGACCCGGGGGGTGGAAATCAGCCCCAGCATTTT. This sequence encodes CASSQDPGGGNQPQHF. This rearrangement joins TRBV4-1 to TRBJ1-5; a possible D gene is TRBD1 (5 bases). Germline assignment: CDR1 MGHRA and CDR2 YSYEKL. This CDR3 contains 16 residues. Trimming removed 0 bases from V and 4 bases from J, with 13 bases in between.

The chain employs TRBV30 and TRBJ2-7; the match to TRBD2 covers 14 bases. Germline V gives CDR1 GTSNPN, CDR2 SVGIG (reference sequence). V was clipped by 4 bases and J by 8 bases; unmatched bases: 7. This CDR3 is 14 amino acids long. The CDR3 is CAWKSGTSGSKQYF. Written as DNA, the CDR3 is TGTGCCTGGAAGTCCGGGACTAGCGGGAGCAAGCAGTACTTC.

CDR3 nucleotide sequence: TGTGCCAGCAGTGATGGACGCGGGGGGACCCAGTACTTC. Its protein product is CASSDGRGGTQYF. The chain has TRBV27 and TRBJ2-5, with 7 bases lining up with TRBD2. V shed 5 bases and J 7 bases; nucleotides not matched to a gene: 7. CDR1 is MNHEY and CDR2 is SMNVEV in the germline V gene (reference sequence). The CDR3 spans 13 residues.

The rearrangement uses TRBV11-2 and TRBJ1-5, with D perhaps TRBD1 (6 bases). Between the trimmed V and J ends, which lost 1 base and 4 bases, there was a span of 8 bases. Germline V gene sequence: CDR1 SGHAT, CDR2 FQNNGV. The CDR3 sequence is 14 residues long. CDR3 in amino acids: CASSLGTVNQPQHF. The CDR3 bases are TGTGCCAGCAGCTTAGGGACAGTGAATCAGCCCCAGCATTTT. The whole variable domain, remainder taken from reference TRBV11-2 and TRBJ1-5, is EAGVAQSPRYKIIEKRQSVAFWCNPISGHATLYWYQQILGQGPKLLIQFQNNGVVDDSQLPKDRFSAERLKGVDSTLKIQPAKLEDSAVYLCASSLGTVNQPQHFGDGTRLSIL.

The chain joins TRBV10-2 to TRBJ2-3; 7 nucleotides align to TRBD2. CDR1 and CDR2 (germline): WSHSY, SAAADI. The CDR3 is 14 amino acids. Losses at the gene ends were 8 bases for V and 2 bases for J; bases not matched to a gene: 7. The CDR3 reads CASLGTTYTDTQYF. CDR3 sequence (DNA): TGCGCCAGCCTGGGGACTACCTACACAGATACGCAGTATTTT.

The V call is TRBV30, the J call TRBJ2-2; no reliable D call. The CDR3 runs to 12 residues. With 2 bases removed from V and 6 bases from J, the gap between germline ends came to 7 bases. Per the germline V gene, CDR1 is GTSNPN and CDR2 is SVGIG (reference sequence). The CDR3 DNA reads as TGTGCCTGGAGTCCCGTTTCCGGGGAGCTGTTTTTT. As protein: CAWSPVSGELFF.

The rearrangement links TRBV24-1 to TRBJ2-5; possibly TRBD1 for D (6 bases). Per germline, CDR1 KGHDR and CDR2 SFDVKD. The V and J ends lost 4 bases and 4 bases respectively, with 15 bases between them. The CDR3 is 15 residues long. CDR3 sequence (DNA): TGTGCCACCAGTGACCAGGGGTCTTTGGGAGAGACCCAGTACTTC. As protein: CATSDQGSLGETQYF.